The 2 T cell receptor beta chains below come from one sample, sequenced in a study of shared clonotypes between healthy human individuals. TCRdb's copy holds only in-frame clones and misses some; the assay was immunoSEQ multiplex PCR. This sample has over a million clones, with roughly 70% found just once. Sequencing input: memory CD4+ T cells sorted from blood. Documented subset: CD45RA-negative fraction. The source of these receptors is a young man in good health.

V usage is TRBV4-1 and J usage is TRBJ2-5; 7 nucleotides match TRBD1. With V trimmed by 6 bases and J by 3 bases, 7 bases remained unmatched. This CDR3 is built from 14 residues. Per the germline V gene, CDR1 is MGHRA and CDR2 is YSYEKL. The CDR3 DNA is TGCGCCAGCAGACGATCAGGGGGTGAAGAGACCCAGTACTTC. Translating it yields CASRRSGGEETQYF.

This clone was counted a few times. The same CDR3 also results from other DNA sequences found in this sample. V and J are TRBV7-9 and TRBJ2-2; D gene uncertain. V lost 3 bases and J lost 0, with 8 bases in between. This CDR3 region has 15 residues. Germline lookup yields CDR1 SEHNR and CDR2 FQNEAQ (reference sequence). DNA of the CDR3: TGTGCCAGCAGCTTGTCACGCCCGAACACCGGGGAGCTGTTTTTT. Translating gives CASSLSRPNTGELFF.